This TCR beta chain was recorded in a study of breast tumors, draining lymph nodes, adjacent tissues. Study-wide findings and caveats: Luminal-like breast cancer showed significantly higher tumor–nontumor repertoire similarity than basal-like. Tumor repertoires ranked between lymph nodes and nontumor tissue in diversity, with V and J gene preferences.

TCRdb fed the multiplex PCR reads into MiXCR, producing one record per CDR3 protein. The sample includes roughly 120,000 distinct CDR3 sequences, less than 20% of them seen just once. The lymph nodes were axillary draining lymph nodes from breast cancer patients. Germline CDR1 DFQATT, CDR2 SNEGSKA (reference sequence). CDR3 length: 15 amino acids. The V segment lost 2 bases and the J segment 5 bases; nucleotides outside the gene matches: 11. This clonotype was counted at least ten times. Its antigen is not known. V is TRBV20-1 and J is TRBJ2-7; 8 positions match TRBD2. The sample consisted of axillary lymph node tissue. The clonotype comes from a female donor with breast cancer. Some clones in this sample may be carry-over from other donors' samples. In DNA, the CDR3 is TGCAGTGCTAGATTTAGCGGGATTTCTCGCGACGAGCAGTACTTC. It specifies CSARFSGISRDEQYF.